These T cell receptor beta chains were read from a single sample in a study of blood T cell repertoires in COVID-19. Here immunoSEQ multiplex PCR was the method, and the copy in TCRdb shows in-frame clones only, minus some. The sample includes roughly 460,000 clones, approximately 90% of them seen just once. The material sequenced was peripheral blood. The source is a man between 18 and 29 years old with COVID-19, enrolled during active disease. Each CDR3 is given with its conserved first and last residue. The order of the fields is J gene, V gene, D gene, clone size, CDR3 DNA, CDR3 protein. A D gene is named only where the DNA matches it firmly. For some rows the clone size is stated as once, few or many, or as a class when expanded; others skip it.

>TRBJ2-2|TRBV5-4|TRBD1|once
TGTGCCAGCAGCTTGGTTCAGGGGGACACCGGGGAGCTGTTTTTT
CASSLVQGDTGELFF
>TRBJ1-1|TRBV19|NA|few
TGTGCCAGTAAATTCCAAGCCCAAGCTTTCTTT
CASKFQAQAFF
>TRBJ1-2|TRBV3-1/TRBV3-2|NA|NA
TGTGCCAGCAGCCAAGAAAGTTCGAGAGGCTACACCTTC
CASSQESSRGYTF
>TRBJ1-2|TRBV28|NA|NA
TGTGCCAGCAGTTTGGAGGCGCGCTATGGCTACACCTTC
CASSLEARYGYTF
>TRBJ2-7|TRBV20-1|TRBD2|NA
TGCAGTGCTAGTGGGACTAACTACGAGCAGTACTTC
CSASGTNYEQYF
>TRBJ2-1|TRBV7-9|TRBD2|NA
TGTGCCAGCAGCTTAGTAGGACTAGCGGGAATGGAGCAGTTCTTC
CASSLVGLAGMEQFF
>TRBJ2-3|TRBV7-9|NA|NA
TGTGCCAGCAAGCTCTGGGATACGCAGTATTTT
CASKLWDTQYF
>TRBJ1-2|TRBV6-5|NA|NA
TGTGCCAGCAGTTACAGGGCGGGGAACTATGGCTACACCTTC
CASSYRAGNYGYTF
>TRBJ2-5|TRBV2|NA|NA
TGTGCCAGCAGCTACAGACCCCGCCAAGAGACCCAGTACTTC
CASSYRPRQETQYF
>TRBJ2-3|TRBV2|NA|NA
TGTGCCAGCAGGAAGGACTTCACAGATACGCAGTATTTT
CASRKDFTDTQYF
>TRBJ2-2|TRBV15|TRBD2|NA
TGTGCCACCAGCAGGGGGGGGAGCACCGGGGAGCTGTTTTTT
CATSRGGSTGELFF
>TRBJ1-1|TRBV23-1|NA|NA
TGCGCCAGCAGTCAAATACGAGGTGAAGCTTTCTTT
CASSQIRGEAFF
>TRBJ2-1|TRBV27|NA|NA
TGTGCCAGCACACCACCCCTAGGTCGCTACAATGAGCAGTTCTTC
CASTPPLGRYNEQFF
>TRBJ1-6|TRBV4-1|NA|NA
TGCGCCAGCAGCCAATTCGGTGATTCACCCCTCCACTTT
CASSQFGDSPLHF
>TRBJ2-7|TRBV5-1|TRBD1|NA
TGCGCCAGCAGCTATTCTGGGACAGGGGGCGAGCAGTACTTC
CASSYSGTGGEQYF
>TRBJ2-7|TRBV5-8|NA|NA
TGTGCCAGCAGCCCCTTAGCCGGCTACGAGCAGTACTTC
CASSPLAGYEQYF
>TRBJ1-2|TRBV19|NA|NA
TGTGCCAGTCGGAATAGGACAGCGACTGGCTACACCTTC
CASRNRTATGYTF
>TRBJ2-1|TRBV7-6|NA|NA
TGTGCCAGCAGCTTAGCCTCCGGGAACCCCTACAATGAGCAGTTCTTC
CASSLASGNPYNEQFF
>TRBJ1-6|TRBV6-1|NA|NA
TGTGCCAGCAGTGAACCGCCGGGAGGGGCCAATTCACCCCTCCACTTT
CASSEPPGGANSPLHF
>TRBJ2-7|TRBV5-1|TRBD1|once
TGCGCCAGCAGCTTGGAGTTGGGACAGGGACCCTACGAGCAGTACTTC
CASSLELGQGPYEQYF
>TRBJ1-2|TRBV5-4|NA|once
TGTGCCAGCAGCCTCGGCGCAGGGGAATATGGCTACACCTTC
CASSLGAGEYGYTF
>TRBJ2-7|TRBV7-2|NA|NA
TGTGCCAGCAGCTTAGGACTTGACTACGAGCAGTACTTC
CASSLGLDYEQYF
>TRBJ2-3|TRBV27|NA|NA
TGTGCCAGCAGTTTATCCCGGGTCCCTAGCACAGATACGCAGTATTTT
CASSLSRVPSTDTQYF
>TRBJ2-5|TRBV5-1|NA|NA
TGCGCCAGCAGCGAGGTCAGACAAGAGACCCAGTACTTC
CASSEVRQETQYF
>TRBJ2-5|TRBV11-2|TRBD1|NA
TGTGCCAGCAGCTTCACAGGGGCCCCAGAGACCCAGTACTTC
CASSFTGAPETQYF
>TRBJ2-7|TRBV3-1/TRBV3-2|TRBD2|NA
TGTGCCAGCAGCCAACATAGCGGGGGCCTCCGATCCTACGAGCAGTACTTC
CASSQHSGGLRSYEQYF
>TRBJ2-3|TRBV6-2/TRBV6-3|TRBD2|NA
TGTGCCAGCAGTTTGGAGCGGGGGCGCACAGATACGCAGTATTTT
CASSLERGRTDTQYF
>TRBJ2-3|TRBV7-3|NA|NA
TGTGCCAGCAGCTCAGGGGCCCAAACTAGCACAGATACGCAGTATTTT
CASSSGAQTSTDTQYF
>TRBJ2-2|TRBV19|TRBD1|NA
TGTGCCAGTAGTATGAGGCAGGGGGCCAGCACCGGGGAGCTGTTTTTT
CASSMRQGASTGELFF
>TRBJ2-5|TRBV4-1|TRBD2|NA
TGCGCCAGCAGCCGGAGCGGGGGCCGGGAAGAGACCCAGTACTTC
CASSRSGGREETQYF
>TRBJ1-4|TRBV7-9|TRBD1|NA
TGTGCCAGCAGCTTACTGGGACAGGGACCTGAAAAACTGTTTTTT
CASSLLGQGPEKLFF
>TRBJ2-2|TRBV5-8|NA|NA
TGTGCCAGCAGCCCCACGGACAGAACCGGGGAGCTGTTTTTT
CASSPTDRTGELFF
>TRBJ2-1|TRBV13|TRBD2|NA
TGTGCCAGCAGCTTAGGCGGGGGACTAGCGGGACTCTCTGAGCAGTTCTTC
CASSLGGGLAGLSEQFF
>TRBJ2-1|TRBV7-2|NA|NA
TGTGCCAGCAGCTTGCGGGCCTACAATGAGCAGTTCTTC
CASSLRAYNEQFF
>TRBJ2-6|TRBV4-2|TRBD2|NA
TGTGCCAGCAGCCAAGATGCGGGAGGGCCTGGGGCCAACGTCCTGACTTTC
CASSQDAGGPGANVLTF
>TRBJ2-1|TRBV30|NA|NA
TGTGCCTGGGGGCGCGGGCTCTACAATGAGCAGTTCTTC
CAWGRGLYNEQFF
>TRBJ1-1|TRBV5-6|NA|NA
TGTGCCAGCAGCCCTAACGCACCCCAGAGAGGGCCGGACACTGAAGCTTTCTTT
CASSPNAPQRGPDTEAFF
>TRBJ2-7|TRBV2|NA|NA
TGTGCCAGCAGGGGGGGAGTTAGCTACGAGCAGTACTTC
CASRGGVSYEQYF
>TRBJ2-5|TRBV11-2|NA|NA
TGTGCCAGCAGCTTTACAGGGTCAGAGACCCAGTACTTC
CASSFTGSETQYF
>TRBJ2-5|TRBV2|TRBD2|NA
TGTGCCAGCAGTGGGCTAGCGGGGCTCCAAGAGACCCAGTACTTC
CASSGLAGLQETQYF
>TRBJ2-3|TRBV10-3|NA|NA
TGTGCCATCAGTGAGTCCCTGGGGCGGGACACAGATACGCAGTATTTT
CAISESLGRDTDTQYF
>TRBJ1-1|TRBV2|NA|NA
TGTGCCAGGGTCCGGGACATGGGAACTGAAGCTTTCTTT
CARVRDMGTEAFF
>TRBJ2-1|TRBV11-2|NA|NA
TGTGCCAGCAGCTTAATAGGACTGGAGTTAAATGAGCAGTTCTTC
CASSLIGLELNEQFF
>TRBJ1-5|TRBV7-2|TRBD1|NA
TGTGCCAGCAGCCAGCGGACAGGGTCCTATCAGCCCCAGCATTTT
CASSQRTGSYQPQHF
>TRBJ2-1|TRBV7-9|TRBD1|NA
TGTGCCAGCAGCTTGGGACAGGGCTACAATGAGCAGTTCTTC
CASSLGQGYNEQFF
>TRBJ1-4|TRBV4-1|TRBD1|NA
TGCGCCAGCAGTCTGGGGGACAGCTTATATCCCAATGAAAAACTGTTTTTT
CASSLGDSLYPNEKLFF
>TRBJ1-5|TRBV24-1|NA|NA
TGTGCCACCAGCAGCGGGAGCAATCAGCCCCAGCATTTT
CATSSGSNQPQHF
>TRBJ1-1|TRBV5-1|NA|NA
TGCGCCAGCAGCTTTGACCCACAGGGTGACACTGAAGCTTTCTTT
CASSFDPQGDTEAFF
>TRBJ2-3|TRBV6-5|NA|NA
TGTGCCAGCAGTTTCCAACTCGGGGATACGCAGTATTTT
CASSFQLGDTQYF
>TRBJ2-7|TRBV2|TRBD2|NA
TGTGCCAGCAGAGCTAGCGGGAGCTCCTACGAGCAGTACTTC
CASRASGSSYEQYF
>TRBJ2-3|TRBV5-4|TRBD2|once
TGTGCCAGCAGCCCCCGGCGAGCGGGGGGGTATGCAGATACGCAGTATTTT
CASSPRRAGGYADTQYF
>TRBJ2-1|TRBV3-1/TRBV3-2|NA|NA
TGTGCCAGCAGCCAAGGGGCGGGGAGCTCCTACAATGAGCAGTTCTTC
CASSQGAGSSYNEQFF
>TRBJ2-1|TRBV10-2|NA|NA
TGCGCCAGCAGCAGGGACTCGACCTCCTACAATGAGCAGTTCTTC
CASSRDSTSYNEQFF
>TRBJ2-6|TRBV27|NA|NA
TGTGCCAGCAGTTCAGGGTTCGGGGCCAACGTCCTGACTTTC
CASSSGFGANVLTF
>TRBJ2-1|TRBV7-9|TRBD1|NA
TGTGCCAGCAAAGAAGGGACAGGGGACAATGAGCAGTTCTTC
CASKEGTGDNEQFF
>TRBJ1-1|TRBV4-1|NA|NA
TGCGCCAGCAGCCAACGTGTCAGTCAGATTTTGAACACTGAAGCTTTCTTT
CASSQRVSQILNTEAFF
>TRBJ2-1|TRBV4-1|NA|NA
TGCGCCAGCAGCCAAGATTTAGCGGAACAGTTCTTC
CASSQDLAEQFF